This T cell receptor (beta chain) appears in the sequencing data of a study of blood T cell repertoires in COVID-19. Across the whole study: PBMCs, B-cell-depleted T cells, or T cells were the source of the cDNA or gDNA that made up the material.

The germline V gene encodes CDR1 LNHDA and CDR2 SQIVND (reference sequence). V dropped 9 bases and J dropped 1; count of bases not matched to a gene: 12. The CDR3 runs to 17 residues. Original methodology: Estimation of nucleated cell counts was performed using reference gene primer amplification. Profiling relied on immunoSEQ multiplex PCR, and the TCRdb table lists in-frame clones only, not all of them. The D gene and trimming were derived from the DNA, and the V and J assignments and clone size from that table. The sample shows more than 150,000 clones, about 88% of them seen only once. Sequencing was performed on peripheral blood. The receptor comes from a man in his 60s with COVID-19, enrolled during active disease. V usage is TRBV19 and J usage is TRBJ1-5, with 10 bases fitting TRBD1. The DNA of the CDR3 is TGTGCCAGCAGAACTCTCCGGGACAGGGGAAGCAATCAGCCCCAGCATTTT. It specifies CASRTLRDRGSNQPQHF.